The sequence of this TCR beta chain was determined in a study of blood T cell repertoires in COVID-19. In the study overall: Both acute and convalescent COVID-19 samples were obtained from the United States, Italy and Spain.

Under the authors' procedure: From reference gene primer amplification, estimates of nucleated cell counts were derived. Libraries were prepared by immunoSEQ multiplex PCR; TCRdb keeps only in-frame clonotypes and omits some of them. From that table come the V and J calls and clone size; the DNA was used to work out D and trimming. The profile covers 150,000 or so clones, with more than 75% appearing a single time and 0.95% to 1.5% taken by the ten largest. Germline CDR1 is KGHSH and CDR2 is LQKENI. Trimming left V 2 bases short and J 6 bases short, with 14 bases between. The CDR3 spans 15 residues. Sequencing input: PBMCs or T cells enriched from blood (not recorded which). The clonotype was recovered from a woman younger than 45 with acute COVID-19. V and J are TRBV18 and TRBJ1-5; unclear D gene. The CDR3 loop is CASSPSSGWGQPQHF. CDR3 nucleotides: TGTGCCAGCTCACCATCCTCGGGGTGGGGTCAGCCCCAGCATTTT.